The TCR beta chain described here comes from a study of blood T cells in healthy people across ages. Around 10 milliliters of peripheral blood were drawn from each donor. A second PCR of about 7 to 11 cycles used a sample-barcoded 5' primer and a J-beta primer mix. TCRdb re-analysed the 5' RACE reads in MiXCR, keeping a single row per CDR3 protein. The sample carries 1.5 million to 1.9 million distinct CDR3 sequences, around 40% recorded once. The clonotype comes from a woman younger than 35 in good health. Sequencing was performed on blood.

The CDR3 loop is CSASQQGDEQFF. The CDR3 coding sequence is TGCAGTGCGAGTCAGCAGGGCGATGAGCAGTTCTTC. This chain connects TRBV20-1 to TRBJ2-1; weak D call: TRBD1 (5 bases). Germline CDR1 reads DFQATT; CDR2 reads SNEGSKA (reference sequence). The V end was cut by 6 bases, the J end by 8 bases, with 14 bases between. CDR3 length: 12 amino acids.